This entry features one T cell receptor (beta chain) sequence. This specimen belongs to a study of a mutant IDH1 vaccine in newly diagnosed glioma. The assay was immunoSEQ multiplex PCR, and TCRdb's table has in-frame clones only and misses some. The sample includes about 38,000 clones, over 85% of them seen just once. V dropped 4 bases and J dropped 7; count of bases not matched to a gene: 3. This CDR3 contains 12 residues. Looked up from germline, CDR1 is MNHEY and CDR2 is SVGAGI. As for time point: baseline, week 1 (first vaccination visit). The treatment denotes: pre-vaccination baseline after standard-of-care therapy.

The rearrangement uses TRBV6-5 and TRBJ1-1; 7 nucleotides match TRBD1. The receptor comes from a young man with glioma. This sample comprised PBMCs, obtained from a glioma patient treated with radiotherapy, temozolomide or both. The CDR3 loop is CASSSNRGEAFF. CDR3 in DNA: TGTGCCAGCAGTTCGAACAGGGGTGAAGCTTTCTTT.